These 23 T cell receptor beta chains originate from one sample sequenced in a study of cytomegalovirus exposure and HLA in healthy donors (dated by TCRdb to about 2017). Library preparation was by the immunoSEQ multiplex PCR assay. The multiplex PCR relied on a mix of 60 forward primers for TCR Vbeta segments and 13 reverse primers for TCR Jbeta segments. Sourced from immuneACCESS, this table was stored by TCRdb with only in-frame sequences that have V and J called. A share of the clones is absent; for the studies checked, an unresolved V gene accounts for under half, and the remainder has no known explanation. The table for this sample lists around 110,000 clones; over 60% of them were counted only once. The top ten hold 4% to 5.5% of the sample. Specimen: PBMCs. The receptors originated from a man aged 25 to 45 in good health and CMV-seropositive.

CDR3 in amino acids: CASSQVLDKLRLSTDTQYF. The CDR3 DNA reads TGTGCCAGCAGCCAAGTATTGGACAAATTAAGATTGTCCACAGATACGCAGTATTTT. V gene TRBV14 combines with J gene TRBJ2-3; possible D gene TRBD1, 5 bases. The V and J ends lost 1 base and 2 bases respectively, with 22 bases between them. Per the germline V gene, CDR1 is SGHDN and CDR2 is FVKESK. CDR3 size: 19 residues.

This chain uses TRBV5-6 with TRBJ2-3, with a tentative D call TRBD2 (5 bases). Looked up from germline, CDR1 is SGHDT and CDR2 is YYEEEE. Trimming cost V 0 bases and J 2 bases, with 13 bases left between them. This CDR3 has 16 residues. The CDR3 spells CASSLDEGWDTDTQYF. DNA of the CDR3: TGTGCCAGCAGCTTGGATGAGGGCTGGGACACAGATACGCAGTATTTT.

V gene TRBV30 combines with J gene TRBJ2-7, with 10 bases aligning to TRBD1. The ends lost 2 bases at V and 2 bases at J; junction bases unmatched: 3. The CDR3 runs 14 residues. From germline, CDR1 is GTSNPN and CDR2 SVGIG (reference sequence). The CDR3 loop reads CAWSRGTGAYEQYF. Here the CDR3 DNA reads TGTGCCTGGAGTCGCGGGACAGGGGCCTACGAGCAGTACTTC.

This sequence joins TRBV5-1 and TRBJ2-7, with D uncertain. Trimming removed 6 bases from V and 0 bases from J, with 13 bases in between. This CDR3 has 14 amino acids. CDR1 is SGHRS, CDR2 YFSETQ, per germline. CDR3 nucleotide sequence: TGCGCCAGCACGGATCCAGGCAGCTCCTACGAGCAGTACTTC. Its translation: CASTDPGSSYEQYF.

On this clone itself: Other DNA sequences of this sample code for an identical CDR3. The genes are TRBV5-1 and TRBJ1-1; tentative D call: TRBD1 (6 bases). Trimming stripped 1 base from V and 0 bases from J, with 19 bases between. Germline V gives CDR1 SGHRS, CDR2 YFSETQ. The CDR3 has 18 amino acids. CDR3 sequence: CASSLSRGNGVMNTEAFF. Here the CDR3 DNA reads TGCGCCAGCAGCTTGAGCAGGGGAAACGGCGTGATGAACACTGAAGCTTTCTTT.

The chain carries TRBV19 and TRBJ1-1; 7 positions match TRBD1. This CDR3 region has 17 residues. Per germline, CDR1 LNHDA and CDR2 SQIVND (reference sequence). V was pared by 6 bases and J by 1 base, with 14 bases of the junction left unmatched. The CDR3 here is CASRLRDSLNWNTEAFF. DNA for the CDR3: TGTGCCAGTAGGCTCCGGGACAGCCTTAACTGGAACACTGAAGCTTTCTTT.

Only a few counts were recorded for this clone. The CDR3 region has the DNA TGTGCCAGCAGCCCTTTTGTCCCGGGAGCCAGTGGTAACTATGGCTACACCTTC. Translated, it gives CASSPFVPGASGNYGYTF. This sequence joins TRBV9 and TRBJ1-2; D not certain. This CDR3 is built from 18 residues. V was shortened by 4 bases and J by 1 base, with 23 bases between the two germline ends. The germline gives CDR1 SGDLS, CDR2 YYNGEE.

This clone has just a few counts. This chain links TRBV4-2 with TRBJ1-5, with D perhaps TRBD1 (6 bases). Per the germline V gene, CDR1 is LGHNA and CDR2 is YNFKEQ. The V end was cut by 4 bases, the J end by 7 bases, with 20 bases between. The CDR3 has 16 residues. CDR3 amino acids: CASSREVSGARQPQHF. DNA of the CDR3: TGTGCCAGCAGCCGAGAAGTGTCAGGGGCAAGGCAGCCCCAGCATTTT.

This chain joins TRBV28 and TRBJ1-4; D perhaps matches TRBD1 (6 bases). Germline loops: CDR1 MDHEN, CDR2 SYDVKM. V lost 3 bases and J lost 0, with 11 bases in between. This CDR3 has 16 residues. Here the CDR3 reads CASSLVGHSTNEKLFF. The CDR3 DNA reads TGTGCCAGCAGTTTGGTGGGACACTCAACTAATGAAAAACTGTTTTTT.

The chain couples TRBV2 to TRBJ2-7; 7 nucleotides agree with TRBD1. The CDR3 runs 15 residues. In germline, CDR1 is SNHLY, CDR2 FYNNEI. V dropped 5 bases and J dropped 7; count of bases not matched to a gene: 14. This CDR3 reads CASSTQGELGVEQYF. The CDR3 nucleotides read TGTGCCAGCAGTACTCAGGGGGAACTTGGGGTGGAGCAGTACTTC.

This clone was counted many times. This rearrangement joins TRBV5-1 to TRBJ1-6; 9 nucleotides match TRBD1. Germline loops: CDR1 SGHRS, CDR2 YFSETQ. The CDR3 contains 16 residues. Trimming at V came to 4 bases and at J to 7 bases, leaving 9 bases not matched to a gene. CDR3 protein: CASSMGLGQGNSPLHF. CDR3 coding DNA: TGCGCCAGCAGCATGGGGCTGGGACAGGGCAATTCACCCCTCCACTTT.

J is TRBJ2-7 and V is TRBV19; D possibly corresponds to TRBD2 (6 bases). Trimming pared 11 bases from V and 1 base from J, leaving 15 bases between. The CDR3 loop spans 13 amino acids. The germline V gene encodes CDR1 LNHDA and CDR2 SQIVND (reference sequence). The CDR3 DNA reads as TGTGCCCTCCAAGCGGGCGGGTCCTACGAGCAGTACTTC. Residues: CALQAGGSYEQYF. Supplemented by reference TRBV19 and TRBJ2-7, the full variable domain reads DGGITQSPKYLFRKEGQNVTLSCEQNLNHDAMYWYRQDPGQGLRLIYYSQIVNDFQKGDIAEGYSVSREKKESFPLTVTSAQKNPTAFYLCALQAGGSYEQYFGPGTRLTVT.

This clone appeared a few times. The CDR3 reads CAISGDSVSNQPQHF. The CDR3, as DNA: TGTGCCATCAGTGGGGACAGTGTAAGCAATCAGCCCCAGCATTTT. This chain joins TRBV10-3 and TRBJ1-5; TRBD1 matches 7 bases. Germline V gene sequence: CDR1 ENHRY, CDR2 SYGVKD. This CDR3 is 15 amino acids long. The junction had 4 bases not matched to a gene; V was cut back by 4 bases and J by 1 base.

For the CDR3, the DNA is TGTGCCAGCAGCCAACCCGGGATCCCCTACGAGCAGTACTTC. It specifies CASSQPGIPYEQYF. J is TRBJ2-7 and V is TRBV4-2; maybe TRBD2 (5 bases). The germline CDR1 and CDR2 sequences are LGHNA and YNFKEQ. V shed 2 bases and J shed 2 bases, with 10 bases lying between them. This CDR3 is built from 14 residues.

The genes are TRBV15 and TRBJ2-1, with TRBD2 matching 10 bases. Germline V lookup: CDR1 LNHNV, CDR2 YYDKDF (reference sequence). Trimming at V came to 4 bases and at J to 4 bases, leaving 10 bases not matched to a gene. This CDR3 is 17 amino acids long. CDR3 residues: CATSISGGPRVYNEQFF. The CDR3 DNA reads TGTGCCACCAGCATTAGCGGGGGGCCAAGAGTATACAATGAGCAGTTCTTC.

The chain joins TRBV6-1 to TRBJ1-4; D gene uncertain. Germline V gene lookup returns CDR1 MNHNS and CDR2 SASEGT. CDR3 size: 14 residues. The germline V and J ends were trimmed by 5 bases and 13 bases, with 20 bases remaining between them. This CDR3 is CASSPRGVLGSLFF. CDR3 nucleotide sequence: TGTGCCAGCAGTCCCCGGGGAGTCCTAGGGTCACTGTTTTTT.

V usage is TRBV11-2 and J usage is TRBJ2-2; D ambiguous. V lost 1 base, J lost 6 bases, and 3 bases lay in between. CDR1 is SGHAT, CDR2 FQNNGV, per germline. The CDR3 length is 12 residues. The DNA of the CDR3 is TGTGCCAGCAGCTTAGCCGCCGGGGAGCTGTTTTTT. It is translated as CASSLAAGELFF. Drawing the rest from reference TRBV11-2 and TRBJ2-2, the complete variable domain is EAGVAQSPRYKIIEKRQSVAFWCNPISGHATLYWYQQILGQGPKLLIQFQNNGVVDDSQLPKDRFSAERLKGVDSTLKIQPAKLEDSAVYLCASSLAAGELFFGEGSRLTVL.

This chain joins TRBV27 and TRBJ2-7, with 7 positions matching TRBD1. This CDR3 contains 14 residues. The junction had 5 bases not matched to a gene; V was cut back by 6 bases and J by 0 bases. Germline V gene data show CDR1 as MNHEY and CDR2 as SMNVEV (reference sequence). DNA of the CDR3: TGTGCCAGCAGCCGATACAGGGGCTCCTACGAGCAGTACTTC. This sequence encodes CASSRYRGSYEQYF.

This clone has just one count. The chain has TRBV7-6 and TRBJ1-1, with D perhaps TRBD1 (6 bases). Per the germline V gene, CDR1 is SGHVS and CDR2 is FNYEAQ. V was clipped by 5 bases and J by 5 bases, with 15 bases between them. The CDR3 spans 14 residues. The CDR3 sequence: CASSKHTGHTEAFF. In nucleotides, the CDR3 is TGTGCCAGCAGCAAACACACAGGGCATACTGAAGCTTTCTTT.

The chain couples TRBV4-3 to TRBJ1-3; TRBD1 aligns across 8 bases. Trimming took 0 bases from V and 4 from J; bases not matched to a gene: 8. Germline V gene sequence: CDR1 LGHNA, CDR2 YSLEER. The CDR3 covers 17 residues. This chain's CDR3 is CASSQDPAGGTGNTIYF. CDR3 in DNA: TGCGCCAGCAGCCAAGATCCGGCAGGGGGCACGGGAAACACCATATATTTT.

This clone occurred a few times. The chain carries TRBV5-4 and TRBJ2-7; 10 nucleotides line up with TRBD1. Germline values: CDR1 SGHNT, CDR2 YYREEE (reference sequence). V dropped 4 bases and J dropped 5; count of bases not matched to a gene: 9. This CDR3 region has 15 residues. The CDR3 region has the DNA TGTGCCAGCAGCAAACGACAGGGGGCACTCAACGAGCAGTACTTC. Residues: CASSKRQGALNEQYF.

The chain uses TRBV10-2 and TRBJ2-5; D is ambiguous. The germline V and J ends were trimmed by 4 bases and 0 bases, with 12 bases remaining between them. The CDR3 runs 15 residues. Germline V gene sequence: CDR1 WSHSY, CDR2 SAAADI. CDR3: CASSVILDYQETQYF. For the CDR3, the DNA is TGCGCCAGCAGTGTAATACTCGATTACCAAGAGACCCAGTACTTC.

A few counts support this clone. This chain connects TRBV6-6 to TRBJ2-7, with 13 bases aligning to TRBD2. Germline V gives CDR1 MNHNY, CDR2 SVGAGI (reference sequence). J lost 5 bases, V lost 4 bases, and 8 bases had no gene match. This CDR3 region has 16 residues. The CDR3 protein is CASSWPTSGGFHEQYF. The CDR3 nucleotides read TGTGCCAGCAGTTGGCCGACTAGCGGGGGGTTCCACGAGCAGTACTTC.